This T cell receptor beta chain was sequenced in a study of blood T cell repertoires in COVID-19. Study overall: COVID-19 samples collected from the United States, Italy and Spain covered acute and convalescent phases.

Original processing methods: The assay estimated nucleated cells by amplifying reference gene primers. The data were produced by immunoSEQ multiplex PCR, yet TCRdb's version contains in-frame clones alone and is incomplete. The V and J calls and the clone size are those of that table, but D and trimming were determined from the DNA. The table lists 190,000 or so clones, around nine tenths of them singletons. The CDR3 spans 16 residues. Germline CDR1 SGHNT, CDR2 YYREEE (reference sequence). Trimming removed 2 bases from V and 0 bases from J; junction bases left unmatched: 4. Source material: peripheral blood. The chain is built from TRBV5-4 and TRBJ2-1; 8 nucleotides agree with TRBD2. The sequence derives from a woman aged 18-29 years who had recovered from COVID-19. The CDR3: CASSFAGGSSYNEQFF. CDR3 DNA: TGTGCCAGCAGCTTTGCGGGGGGAAGCTCCTACAATGAGCAGTTCTTC.